This paragraph covers one TCR beta chain sequence. The CDR3 runs 14 residues. Trimming at V came to 7 bases and at J to 6 bases, leaving 13 bases not matched to a gene. Germline V CDR1 and CDR2: SQVTM, ANQGSEA. This record belongs to a study of blood T cell repertoires in COVID-19. On the study more broadly: COVID-19 samples, acute and convalescent, were from the United States, Italy and Spain.

Original processing methods: Using reference gene primer amplification, nucleated cell counts were estimated. TCRdb's table, derived via immunoSEQ multiplex PCR, lists solely in-frame clones and lacks some. Clone size and V and J calls were adopted from that table, with D and trimming inferred from the DNA. The data hold roughly 100,000 clones, with around 87% observed a single time. The sequenced material came from peripheral blood. This chain joins TRBV29-1 and TRBJ2-7; 9 bases line up with TRBD2. The receptor's source is a human donor in a cohort sampled during active COVID-19. The CDR3 region has the DNA TGCAGCGCTACACTTCGTAGCGGGAGCGCCGAGCAGTACTTC. Its protein is CSATLRSGSAEQYF.